This T cell receptor beta chain was identified during a study of ipilimumab plus nivolumab after autologous stem cell transplantation. Study overall: DLBCL patients had primary refractory or relapsed disease.

Study-wide results and caveats: Authors suggest TCR repertoire, Treg phenotype and gut microbiota support further study.

Clones were sequenced by immunoSEQ multiplex PCR, and TCRdb holds only the in-frame ones, with some missing. This repertoire shows 15,000 to 20,000 clones, 80% to 85% found once; its top ten account for 23%. Patients got ipilimumab 1 mg/kg beginning 14 to 28 days post-transplant. Through week 26, nivolumab 3 mg/kg IV was given weeks 1, 4, 7, 10, then biweekly. CDR3 size: 11 residues. Germline CDR1 is GTSNPN and CDR2 is SVGIG (reference sequence). The V end was cut by 0 bases, the J end by 5 bases, with 4 bases between. Comment on this clone: The antigen is not known. A much larger clone sits a single nucleotide away, making a read error possible.

The rearrangement uses TRBV30 and TRBJ1-1; D is ambiguous. The sequence came from a male donor with diffuse large B-cell lymphoma. The sample in question was PBMCs, obtained in a trial of ipilimumab plus nivolumab as post-transplant consolidation. CDR3 in amino acids: CAWSVLTEAFF. DNA of the CDR3: TGTGCCTGGAGTGTACTGACTGAAGCTTTCTTT.